The rows below give T cell receptor beta chains drawn from one sample of a study of shared clonotypes between healthy human individuals. Data came from immunoSEQ multiplex PCR; TCRdb stores just in-frame clones and leaves some out. The table lists 2 million to 2.5 million clones, approximately 93% of them singletons. Sequences were obtained from naive CD4+ T cells from PBMCs. The receptors were gathered from a man younger than 35 in good health. Some clones in this sample may be carry-over from other donors' samples. CDR3s include the opening cysteine and the closing phenylalanine or tryptophan. The order of the fields is V gene, J gene, clone size, D gene, CDR3 protein, CDR3 DNA. D genes are given only for firm matches. Where a row states a size, it is once, few, many or the class of an expanded clone; other rows omit it.

V: TRBV29-1
J: TRBJ1-1
size: -
D: -
CDR3: CSVEVQNTEAFF
DNA: TGCAGCGTTGAAGTCCAGAACACTGAAGCTTTCTTT

V: TRBV2
J: TRBJ1-1
size: few
D: -
CDR3: CASRRDNTEAFF
DNA: TGTGCCAGCAGACGGGACAACACTGAAGCTTTCTTT

V: TRBV4-1
J: TRBJ2-1
size: -
D: -
CDR3: CASSPSDRSSYNEQFF
DNA: TGCGCCAGCAGCCCCTCGGACCGCTCCTCCTACAATGAGCAGTTCTTC

V: TRBV7-9
J: TRBJ1-1
size: -
D: TRBD1
CDR3: CASSLLGQGNTEAFF
DNA: TGTGCCAGCAGCTTACTCGGACAGGGGAACACTGAAGCTTTCTTT

V: TRBV5-1
J: TRBJ2-1
size: -
D: -
CDR3: CASSLEAGSYNEQFF
DNA: TGCGCCAGCAGCTTGGAGGCGGGCTCCTACAATGAGCAGTTCTTC

V: TRBV18
J: TRBJ1-4
size: once
D: -
CDR3: CASSPRTASYNEKLFF
DNA: TGTGCCAGCTCACCCAGGACAGCTAGTTATAATGAAAAACTGTTTTTT

V: TRBV7-2
J: TRBJ2-2
size: once
D: -
CDR3: CASSFYTGELFF
DNA: TGTGCCAGCAGCTTTTACACCGGGGAGCTGTTTTTT

V: TRBV6-5
J: TRBJ2-2
size: -
D: TRBD2
CDR3: CASSPSGRANGELFF
DNA: TGTGCCAGCAGTCCCAGCGGGAGGGCCAACGGGGAGCTGTTTTTT

V: TRBV15
J: TRBJ2-1
size: -
D: -
CDR3: CATSRGLPNEQFF
DNA: TGTGCCACCAGCAGAGGTCTCCCCAATGAGCAGTTCTTC

V: TRBV6-6
J: TRBJ1-2
size: -
D: -
CDR3: CASSYSPLYGYTF
DNA: TGTGCCAGCAGTTACTCCCCCCTCTATGGCTACACCTTC

V: TRBV6-1
J: TRBJ2-7
size: -
D: -
CDR3: CASIKGTRPYEQYF
DNA: TGTGCCAGCATTAAAGGGACTCGGCCCTACGAGCAGTACTTC

V: TRBV11-2
J: TRBJ2-1
size: -
D: -
CDR3: CASTLEKYIGEQFF
DNA: TGTGCCAGCACCCTAGAAAAATATATAGGTGAGCAGTTCTTC

V: TRBV6-6
J: TRBJ1-4
size: -
D: -
CDR3: CASSRDLFGEKLFF
DNA: TGTGCCAGCAGTAGAGACCTGTTCGGGGAAAAACTGTTTTTT

V: TRBV19
J: TRBJ2-5
size: -
D: TRBD2
CDR3: CASSIELGGRKTQYF
DNA: TGTGCCAGTAGTATCGAACTCGGCGGGAGGAAGACCCAGTACTTC

V: TRBV29-1
J: TRBJ2-5
size: once
D: TRBD2
CDR3: CSVGGAGGFETQYF
DNA: TGCAGCGTTGGGGGAGCGGGAGGATTCGAGACCCAGTACTTC

V: TRBV7-2
J: TRBJ1-4
size: -
D: TRBD1
CDR3: CASSLNPGQGAGKLFF
DNA: TGTGCCAGCAGCCTGAATCCGGGACAGGGGGCGGGAAAACTGTTTTTT

V: TRBV15
J: TRBJ1-4
size: -
D: -
CDR3: CATTDPGRRATNEKLFF
DNA: TGTGCCACAACAGACCCGGGCCGCAGGGCGACTAATGAAAAACTGTTTTTT

V: TRBV7-3
J: TRBJ2-7
size: -
D: TRBD1
CDR3: CASSPGQGPYEQYF
DNA: TGTGCCAGCAGCCCGGGACAGGGGCCTTACGAGCAGTACTTC

V: TRBV5-6
J: TRBJ2-7
size: -
D: TRBD2
CDR3: CASSKTLAGDEQYF
DNA: TGTGCCAGCAGCAAGACCCTAGCGGGAGACGAGCAGTACTTC

V: TRBV10-3
J: TRBJ2-3
size: -
D: TRBD2
CDR3: CATQLAGGDTQYF
DNA: TGTGCCACCCAACTAGCGGGAGGGGATACGCAGTATTTT

V: TRBV7-9
J: TRBJ2-7
size: once
D: -
CDR3: CASSWGALAPEQYF
DNA: TGTGCCAGCAGCTGGGGAGCTCTTGCCCCGGAGCAGTACTTC

V: TRBV27
J: TRBJ1-2
size: -
D: -
CDR3: CASSDVDRGYGYTF
DNA: TGTGCCAGCAGTGATGTGGACAGAGGATATGGCTACACCTTC